Each of the 3 T cell receptor beta chains below was sequenced from the same sample in a study of CD8+CD57+ T cells in acquired aplastic anemia. TCR beta VDJ and CDR3 profiles were obtained from a genomic DNA template. TCRdb independently ran MiXCR on the reads; one entry per CDR3 protein. The table has some 200,000 distinct CDR3 sequences, roughly half seen once; the top ten hold about 9.7%. By flow cytometry, patients selected for sequencing had shown an expansion of CD8+CD57+ cells. Sequenced input: sorted CD4+, CD8+, or CD8+CD57+ T cells (not recorded which) from PBMCs. The receptors shown here come from a human donor with aplastic anemia.

V is TRBV2 and J is TRBJ2-2, with 14 bases matching TRBD2. Losses at the gene ends were 5 bases for V and 7 bases for J; bases not matched to a gene: 9. Germline-derived CDR1 and CDR2 are SNHLY and FYNNEI. This CDR3 spans 17 amino acids. Here the CDR3 reads CASSPGLAGELSGELFF. For the CDR3, the DNA is TGTGCCAGCAGTCCGGGACTAGCGGGAGAGCTAAGCGGGGAGCTGTTTTTT.

The gene calls are TRBV4-3 and TRBJ2-7; tentative D call: TRBD2 (5 bases). Germline CDR1 is LGHNA and CDR2 is YSLEER. V was clipped by 0 bases and J by 7 bases, with 16 bases between them. This CDR3 is built from 15 residues. The CDR3 nucleotides read TGCGCCAGCAGCCAAGATTTAGGGTTGGGCGGGGAGCAGTACTTC. Translation gives CASSQDLGLGGEQYF.

This clonotype has only a few counts. The CDR3 loop reads CATSTVGSNQPQHF. CDR3 in DNA: TGTGCCACCAGTACCGTTGGAAGCAATCAGCCCCAGCATTTT. The chain recombines TRBV24-1 with TRBJ1-5, with unresolved D. The CDR3 consists of 14 residues. Trimming removed 6 bases at V and 1 base at J, with 9 bases between. In germline, CDR1 is KGHDR, CDR2 SFDVKD.